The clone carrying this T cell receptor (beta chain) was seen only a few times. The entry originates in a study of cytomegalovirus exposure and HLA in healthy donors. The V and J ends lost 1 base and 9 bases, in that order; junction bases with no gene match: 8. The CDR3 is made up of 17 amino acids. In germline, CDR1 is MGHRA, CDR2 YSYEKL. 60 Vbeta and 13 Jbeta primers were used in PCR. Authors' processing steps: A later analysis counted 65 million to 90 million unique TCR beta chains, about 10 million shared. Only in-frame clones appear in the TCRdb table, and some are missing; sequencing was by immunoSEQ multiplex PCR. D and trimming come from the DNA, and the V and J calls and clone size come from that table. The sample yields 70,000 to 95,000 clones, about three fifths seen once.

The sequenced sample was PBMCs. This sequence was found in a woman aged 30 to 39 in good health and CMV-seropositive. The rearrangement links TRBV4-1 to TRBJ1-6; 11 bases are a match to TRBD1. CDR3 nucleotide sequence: TGCGCCAGCAGCCAAGGACCCGGGACAGGGGGTGGTTCACCCCTCCACTTT. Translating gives CASSQGPGTGGGSPLHF.